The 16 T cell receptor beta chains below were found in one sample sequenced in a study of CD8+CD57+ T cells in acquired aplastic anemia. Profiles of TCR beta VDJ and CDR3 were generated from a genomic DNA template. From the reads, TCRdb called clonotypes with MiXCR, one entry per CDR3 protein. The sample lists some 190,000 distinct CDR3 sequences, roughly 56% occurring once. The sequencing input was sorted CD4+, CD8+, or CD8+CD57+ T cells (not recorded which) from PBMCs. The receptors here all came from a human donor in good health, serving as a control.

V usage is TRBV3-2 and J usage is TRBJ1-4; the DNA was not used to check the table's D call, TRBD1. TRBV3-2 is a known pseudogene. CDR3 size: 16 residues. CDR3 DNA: TGTGCCAGCAGCCAGGGAAGTAAGGGGACTAATGAAAAACTGTTTTTT. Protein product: CASSQGSKGTNEKLFF.

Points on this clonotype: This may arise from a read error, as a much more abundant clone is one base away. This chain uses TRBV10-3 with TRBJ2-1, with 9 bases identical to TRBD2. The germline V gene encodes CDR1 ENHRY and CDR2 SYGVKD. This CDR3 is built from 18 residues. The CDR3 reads CASSYSPLERGVDNEQFF. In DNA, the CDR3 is TGTGCCAGCAGTTACTCTCCCTTGGAGCGGGGGGTCGACAATGAGCAGTTCTTC.

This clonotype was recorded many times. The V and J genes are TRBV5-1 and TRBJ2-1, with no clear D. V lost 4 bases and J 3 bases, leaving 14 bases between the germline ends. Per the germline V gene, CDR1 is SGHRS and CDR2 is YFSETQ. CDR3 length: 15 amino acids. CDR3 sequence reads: CASSQDQPDYNEQFF. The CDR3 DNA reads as TGCGCCAGCAGCCAGGATCAGCCCGACTACAATGAGCAGTTCTTC.

CDR3: CSASLGRDGYTF. The CDR3, as DNA: TGCAGTGCTAGTTTGGGCAGGGATGGCTACACCTTC. The genes are TRBV20-1 and TRBJ1-2; maybe TRBD1 (5 bases). The CDR3 runs 12 residues. Per the germline V gene, CDR1 is DFQATT and CDR2 is SNEGSKA (reference sequence). Between the trimmed V and J ends, which lost 3 bases and 6 bases, there was a span of 11 bases.

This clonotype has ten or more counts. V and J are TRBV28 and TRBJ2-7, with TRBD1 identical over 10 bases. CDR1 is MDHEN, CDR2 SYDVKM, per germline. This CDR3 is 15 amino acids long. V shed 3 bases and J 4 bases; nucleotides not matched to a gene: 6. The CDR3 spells CASSFRTGGSYEQYF. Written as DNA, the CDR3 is TGTGCCAGCAGTTTTCGGACAGGGGGTTCATACGAGCAGTACTTC.

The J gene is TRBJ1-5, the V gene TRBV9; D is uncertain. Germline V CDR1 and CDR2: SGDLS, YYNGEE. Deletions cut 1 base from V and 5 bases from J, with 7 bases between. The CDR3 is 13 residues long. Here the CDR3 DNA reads TGTGCCAGCAGCGTAAGCACGGATCAGCCCCAGCATTTT. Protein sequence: CASSVSTDQPQHF.

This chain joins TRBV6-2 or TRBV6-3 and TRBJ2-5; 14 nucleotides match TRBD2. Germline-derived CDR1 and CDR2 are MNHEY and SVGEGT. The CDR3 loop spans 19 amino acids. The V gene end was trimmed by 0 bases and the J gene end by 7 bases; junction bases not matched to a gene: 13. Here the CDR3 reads CASSYSVGLAGGSSGTQYF. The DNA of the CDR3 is TGTGCCAGCAGTTACTCGGTTGGACTAGCGGGGGGTAGCTCGGGGACCCAGTACTTC.

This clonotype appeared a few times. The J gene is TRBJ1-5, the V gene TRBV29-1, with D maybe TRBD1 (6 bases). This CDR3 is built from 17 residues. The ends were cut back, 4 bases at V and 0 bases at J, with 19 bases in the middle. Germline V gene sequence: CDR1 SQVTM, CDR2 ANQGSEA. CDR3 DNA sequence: TGCAGCGTTGTATTGGGTGGCAGGGGAGATAGCAATCAGCCCCAGCATTTT. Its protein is CSVVLGGRGDSNQPQHF.

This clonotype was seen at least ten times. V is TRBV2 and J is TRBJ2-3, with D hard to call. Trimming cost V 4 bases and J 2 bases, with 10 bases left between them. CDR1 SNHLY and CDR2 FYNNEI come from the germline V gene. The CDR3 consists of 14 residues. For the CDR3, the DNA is TGTGCCAGCAGTGCCCTTATTTTCACAGATACGCAGTATTTT. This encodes CASSALIFTDTQYF.

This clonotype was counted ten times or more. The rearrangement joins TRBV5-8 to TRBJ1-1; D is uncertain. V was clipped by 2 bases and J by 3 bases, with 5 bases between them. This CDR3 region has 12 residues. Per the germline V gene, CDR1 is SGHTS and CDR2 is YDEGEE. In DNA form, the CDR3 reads TGTGCCAGCAGCTTCCTAGACACTGAAGCTTTCTTT. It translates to CASSFLDTEAFF.

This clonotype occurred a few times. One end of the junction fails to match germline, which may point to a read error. CDR3: CATSRDTQYF. In DNA form, the CDR3 reads TGTGCCACCAGCAGAGATACGCAGTATTTT. This chain connects TRBV15 to TRBJ2-3; D unclear. The length of the CDR3 is 10 residues. Germline lookup yields CDR1 LNHNV and CDR2 YYDKDF (reference sequence).

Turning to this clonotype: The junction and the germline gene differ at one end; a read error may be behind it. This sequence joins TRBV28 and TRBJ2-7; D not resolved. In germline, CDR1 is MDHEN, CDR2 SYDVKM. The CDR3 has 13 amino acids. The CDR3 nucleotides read TGTGCCGGCAGTCCTGGCCCGTCCTACGAGCAGTACTTC. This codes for CAGSPGPSYEQYF. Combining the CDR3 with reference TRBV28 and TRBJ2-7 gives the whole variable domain DVKVTQSSRYLVKRTGEKVFLECVQDMDHENMFWYRQDPGLGLRLIYFSYDVKMKEKGDIPEGYSVSREKKERFSLILESASTNQTSMYLCAGSPGPSYEQYFGPGTRLTVT.

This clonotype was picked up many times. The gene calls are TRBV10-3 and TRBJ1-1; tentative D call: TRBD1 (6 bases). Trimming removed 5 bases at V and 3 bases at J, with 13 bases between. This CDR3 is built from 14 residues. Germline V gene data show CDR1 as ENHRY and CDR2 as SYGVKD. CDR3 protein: CAISSQGGDTEAFF. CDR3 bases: TGTGCCATCAGTTCACAGGGTGGCGACACTGAAGCTTTCTTT.

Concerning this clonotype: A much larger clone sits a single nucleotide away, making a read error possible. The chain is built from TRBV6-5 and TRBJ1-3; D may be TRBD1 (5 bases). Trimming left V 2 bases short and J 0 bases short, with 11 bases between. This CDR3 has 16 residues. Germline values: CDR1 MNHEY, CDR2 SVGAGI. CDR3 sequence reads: CASSYARDSSGNTIYF. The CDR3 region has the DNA TGTGCCAGCAGTTACGCGAGGGACTCCTCTGGAAACACCATATATTTT.

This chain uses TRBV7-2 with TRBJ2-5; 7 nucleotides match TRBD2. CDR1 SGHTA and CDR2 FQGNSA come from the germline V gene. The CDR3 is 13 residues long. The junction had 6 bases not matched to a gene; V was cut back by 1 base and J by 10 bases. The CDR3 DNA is TGTGCCAGCAGCTTAGGGACTAGAGGTAACCAGTACTTC. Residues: CASSLGTRGNQYF.

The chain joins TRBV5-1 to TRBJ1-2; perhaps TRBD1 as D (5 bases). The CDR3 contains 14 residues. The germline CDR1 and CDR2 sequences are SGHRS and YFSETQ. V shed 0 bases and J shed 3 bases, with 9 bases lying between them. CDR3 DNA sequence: TGCGCCAGCAGCTTGGAAGGGGTGGACTATGGCTACACCTTC. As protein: CASSLEGVDYGYTF.